These 17 T cell receptor beta chains were all obtained from the same sample, sequenced in a study of T cell repertoires in cytomegalovirus infection. TCRdb ran MiXCR on the reads and lists one entry per CDR3 protein. The repertoire holds around 630,000 distinct CDR3 sequences, with approximately 24% as singletons. The sequenced material came from CD8+ T cells from PBMCs. These receptors were collected from a human donor in good health (CMV status not recorded). Some clones in this sample may be carry-over from other donors' samples.

CDR3 sequence reads: CASSLGGEPFSVQYV. CDR3 bases: TGTGCCAGCAGCTTAGGTGGGGAGCCCTTCAGCGTGCAGTACGTC. The rearrangement joins TRBV7-9 to TRBJ2-7; D perhaps matches TRBD2 (5 bases). The CDR3 runs to 15 residues. With 1 base removed from V and 9 bases from J, the gap between germline ends came to 19 bases. Per the germline V gene, CDR1 is SEHNR and CDR2 is FQNEAQ (reference sequence).

The chain is built from TRBV20-1 and TRBJ1-1, with D unresolved. The CDR3 is 14 amino acids. Germline V gives CDR1 DFQATT, CDR2 SNEGSKA (reference sequence). Trimming left V 1 base short and J 7 bases short, with 16 bases between. The CDR3 loop reads CSARVPSASLEAFF. In DNA form, the CDR3 reads TGCAGTGCTAGAGTCCCCTCCGCTAGCCTTGAAGCTTTCTTT.

This chain connects TRBV19 to TRBJ2-7; D is perhaps TRBD2 (5 bases). Germline CDR1 and CDR2: LNHDA and SQIVND (reference sequence). V dropped 5 bases and J dropped 5 bases, with 34 bases sitting between them. The CDR3 extends over 20 amino acids. This chain's CDR3 is CASSEVNDHTIWESRNEQYF. CDR3 in DNA: TGTGCCAGTAGTGAGGTAAACGACCATACAATTTGGGAGTCGAGGAACGAGCAGTACTTC.

CDR3: CASSPLSTEAFF. The CDR3 DNA follows: TGTGCCAGTAGTCCCCTCAGCACTGAAGCTTTCTTT. The chain joins TRBV19 to TRBJ1-1; D remains unclear. The CDR3 covers 12 residues. The V gene lost 5 bases and the J gene lost 4 bases, with 8 bases spanning the gap. Per the germline V gene, CDR1 is LNHDA and CDR2 is SQIVND (reference sequence).

This clonotype was counted a few times. J is TRBJ2-3 and V is TRBV12-3 or TRBV12-4; possibly TRBD2 for D (7 bases). Between the trimmed V and J ends, which lost 6 bases and 4 bases, there was a span of 17 bases. This CDR3 is built from 15 residues. CDR3 amino acids: CASSPALGGPDTQYF. Here the CDR3 DNA reads TGTGCCAGCAGCCCAGCGCTCGGGGGGCCAGATACGCAGTATTTT.

The chain is built from TRBV11-2 and TRBJ1-4; D not certain. The V end was cut by 5 bases, the J end by 6 bases, with 13 bases between. The CDR3 totals 14 residues. Germline lookup yields CDR1 SGHAT and CDR2 FQNNGV. CDR3 nucleotide sequence: TGTGCCAGCAGCCAGGACGGATACTATGAAAAACTGTTTTTT. Translation: CASSQDGYYEKLFF. Filled out from reference TRBV11-2 and TRBJ1-4, the complete variable domain reads EAGVAQSPRYKIIEKRQSVAFWCNPISGHATLYWYQQILGQGPKLLIQFQNNGVVDDSQLPKDRFSAERLKGVDSTLKIQPAKLEDSAVYLCASSQDGYYEKLFFGSGTQLSVL.

The rearrangement joins TRBV20-1 to TRBJ1-2; perhaps TRBD1 as D (6 bases). Germline CDR1 reads DFQATT; CDR2 reads SNEGSKA (reference sequence). Trimming shortened V by 0 bases and J by 3 bases, and 11 bases separated the two germline ends. The CDR3 length is 14 residues. CDR3: CSARDRRTDYGYTF. DNA for the CDR3: TGCAGTGCTAGAGATAGGCGGACAGACTATGGCTACACCTTC.

This clonotype was counted only a few times. This sequence joins TRBV7-9 and TRBJ2-1; TRBD1 is a possible D gene (6 bases). Per germline, CDR1 SEHNR and CDR2 FQNEAQ (reference sequence). V was clipped by 1 base and J by 6 bases, with 16 bases between them. The CDR3 extends over 16 amino acids. In DNA form, the CDR3 reads TGTGCCAGCAGCTTAGTATCCAGGGGCTTGTCCAATGAGCAGTTCTTC. Its translation: CASSLVSRGLSNEQFF.

This clonotype was seen at least ten times. This chain links TRBV7-2 with TRBJ2-7; D might be TRBD1 (6 bases). V dropped 1 base and J dropped 0 bases, with 7 bases sitting between them. This CDR3 contains 14 residues. From germline, CDR1 is SGHTA and CDR2 FQGNSA. The CDR3 loop is CASSLGTASYEQYF. The DNA of the CDR3 is TGTGCCAGCAGCTTAGGGACAGCCTCCTACGAGCAGTACTTC.

DNA for the CDR3: TGTGCCAGTAGTATCTCAGCCTTGGGGCCCCAGCATTTT. As protein: CASSISALGPQHF. The rearrangement links TRBV19 to TRBJ1-5; D is unresolved. The CDR3 length is 13 residues. The V and J ends lost 3 bases and 9 bases respectively, with 12 bases between them. Germline-derived CDR1 and CDR2 are LNHDA and SQIVND (reference sequence).

V gene TRBV6-1 combines with J gene TRBJ1-1; possibly TRBD1 for D (5 bases). The CDR3 length is 14 residues. Germline V CDR1 and CDR2: MNHNS, SASEGT. Trimming took 6 bases from V and 0 from J, leaving 11 bases between them. CDR3 in amino acids: CASRRGNMNTEAFF. Written as DNA, the CDR3 is TGTGCCAGCAGGAGGGGCAACATGAACACTGAAGCTTTCTTT.

The genes are TRBV27 and TRBJ2-7; 7 bases are a match to TRBD1. V shed 3 bases, J shed 5 bases, and the junction held 4 bases outside the gene matches. This CDR3 region has 13 residues. CDR1 and CDR2 (germline): MNHEY, SMNVEV (reference sequence). The CDR3 region is CASSLIGGNEQYV. The CDR3 region has the DNA TGTGCCAGCAGTTTGATAGGGGGCAACGAGCAGTACGTC.

DNA of the CDR3: TGCAGTGCTAGAGATTGGATGGGCCCCAACACCGGGGAGCTGTTTTTT. Its protein product is CSARDWMGPNTGELFF. The V gene is TRBV20-1, the J gene TRBJ2-2, with unresolved D. V lost 0 bases and J lost 2, with 13 bases in between. The CDR3 extends over 16 amino acids. Germline CDR1 is DFQATT and CDR2 is SNEGSKA (reference sequence).

In this sample, this clonotype turned up many times. The chain has TRBV7-9 and TRBJ1-1; no clear D. The ends were cut back, 2 bases at V and 5 bases at J, with 6 bases in the middle. In germline, CDR1 is SEHNR, CDR2 FQNEAQ (reference sequence). CDR3 length: 12 amino acids. CDR3 sequence: CASSLMGTEAFF. CDR3 nucleotide sequence: TGTGCCAGCAGCTTAATGGGGACTGAAGCTTTCTTT.

There are many counts of this clonotype. The chain uses TRBV6-6 and TRBJ2-1; 7 bases are a match to TRBD1. J gave up 4 bases and V 5 bases, and 8 bases lay outside the gene matches. Germline V CDR1 and CDR2: MNHNY, SVGAGI (reference sequence). The CDR3 covers 15 residues. The DNA of the CDR3 is TGTGCCAGCAGTCATGGGACAGTAAGTTACAATGAGCAGTTCTTC. It is translated as CASSHGTVSYNEQFF.

The V gene is TRBV20-1, the J gene TRBJ1-3, with D possibly matching TRBD1 (6 bases). Germline V lookup: CDR1 DFQATT, CDR2 SNEGSKA (reference sequence). V was clipped by 0 bases and J by 0 bases, with 9 bases between them. The CDR3 is 15 amino acids. The CDR3 sequence is CSARDRGISGNTIYF. The CDR3 nucleotides read TGCAGTGCTAGAGATAGGGGGATCTCTGGAAACACCATATATTTT.

Comment on this clonotype: Sequence at one end of the junction differs from germline and may be a read error. The rearrangement uses TRBV6-2 or TRBV6-3 and TRBJ2-1, with 9 bases aligning to TRBD1. The CDR3 has 14 residues. Looked up from germline, CDR1 is MNHEY and CDR2 is SVGEGT. CDR3 loop: CANSFNDRGDEQFF. The CDR3 DNA reads TGTGCCAACAGTTTCAATGACAGGGGGGATGAGCAGTTCTTC.